In this sample, the clone carrying this T cell receptor (beta chain) turned up once. The antigen remains undetermined. This entry comes from a study of Graves' ophthalmopathy and Graves' hyperthyroidism. Amplification of the TCR beta CDR3 regions used RNA transcripts (as template). In the first round, RT-PCR was carried out with HTBI primers, and a multiplex PCR formed the second round. TCRdb redid the calling of the multiplex PCR reads with MiXCR, one entry per CDR3 protein. The table has around 590,000 distinct CDR3 sequences, just under 40% seen once. Study-wide findings and caveats: Blood also contained most of the expanded thyroid clonotypes above 0.001 frequency.

Hyperthyroidism patients, aged 18 to 65, were newly diagnosed, under 2 months' duration. Uncontrolled infections, pregnancy, lactation or other autoimmune diseases led to patient exclusion. The receptor was derived from an adult man with Graves' hyperthyroidism. Specimen: peripheral blood or thyroid tissue (not recorded which).

The CDR3, as DNA: TGCAGTTCCATGATGTTAGCTAACTATGGCTACACCTTC. Translation: CSSMMLANYGYTF. V and J are TRBV29-1 and TRBJ1-2; D gene uncertain. This CDR3 spans 13 amino acids. Germline V CDR1 and CDR2: SQVTM, ANQGSEA. Full variable domain (outside the CDR3, taken from reference TRBV29-1 and TRBJ1-2): SAVISQKPSRDICQRGTSLTIQCQVDSQVTMMFWYRQQPGQSLTLIATANQGSEATYESGFVIDKFPISRPNLTFSTLTVSNMSPEDSSIYLCSSMMLANYGYTFGSGTRLTVV.